What follows is one T cell receptor beta chain and its context. Its matching antigen is unknown. Colonoscopy and blood draw happened at the same time. The record originates from a study of pediatric ulcerative colitis. General study points: Compared with controls, ulcerative colitis showed greater blood-rectum clone sharing. Rectal repertoires separated controls, mild-moderate and acute severe colitis. Total lymphocyte DNA, not sorted subsets, was the template.

This CDR3 is 14 amino acids long. Germline lookup yields CDR1 KGHSH and CDR2 LQKENI. The V end was cut by 5 bases, the J end by 2 bases, with 12 bases between. This table comes from immunoSEQ multiplex PCR, and its TCRdb copy is limited to in-frame clones, with some not included. The sample lists roughly 64,000 clones; approximately 87% were seen once. This receptor was taken from a boy between 10 and 17 years old with severe ulcerative colitis. Sequencing used blood. The V call is TRBV18, the J call TRBJ1-1, with D tentatively TRBD1 (5 bases). CDR3: CASSGGRANTEAFF. The CDR3 DNA follows: TGTGCCAGCTCAGGGGGACGGGCTAACACTGAAGCTTTCTTT.